This TCR beta chain was identified during a study of technical replicates of blood from a few donors. Data came from immunoSEQ multiplex PCR; TCRdb stores just in-frame clones and leaves some out. This sample has roughly 71,000 clones, with around nine tenths found just once. Per the germline V gene, CDR1 is SGHNT and CDR2 is YYREEE (reference sequence). The V gene lost 0 bases and the J gene lost 1 base, with 10 bases spanning the gap. There are 15 residues in the CDR3. Sequencing was performed on T cells isolated from PBMCs. V is TRBV5-4 and J is TRBJ1-2, with D tentatively TRBD1 (5 bases). The TCR originated in a human donor in good health. The CDR3 here is CASSLGRGNNYGYTF. The CDR3 nucleotides read TGTGCCAGCAGCTTGGGCCGGGGGAATAACTATGGCTACACCTTC.